One sample yielded the 7 T cell receptor beta chains listed below, sequenced in a study of post-analysis software for immune sequencing data. Their antigen targets remain unknown. Carried by the TCR beta cDNA libraries were unique molecular identifiers. TCRdb reprocessed the PCR reads with MiXCR, giving one entry per CDR3 protein. The sample records 650,000 to 850,000 distinct CDR3 sequences, under 60% being singletons. Whole-study results and caveats: Compared with controls, patients had more of about 5 TRBV segments, including TRBV5-6, TRBV5-1 and TRBV20-1.

What was sequenced was blood. All receptors come from a girl aged 10-17 years with multiple sclerosis.

V gene TRBV4-1 combines with J gene TRBJ2-7, with TRBD2 matching 13 bases. Per the germline V gene, CDR1 is MGHRA and CDR2 is YSYEKL. V dropped 0 bases and J dropped 3; count of bases not matched to a gene: 8. The CDR3 extends over 18 amino acids. In DNA form, the CDR3 reads TGCGCCAGCAGCCAAGATGGTGGACTAGCGGGAGAAGTCTACGAGCAGTACTTC. Translating gives CASSQDGGLAGEVYEQYF.

The rearrangement joins TRBV27 to TRBJ2-1; D is unresolved. Looked up from germline, CDR1 is MNHEY and CDR2 is SMNVEV (reference sequence). The CDR3 extends over 13 amino acids. Between the trimmed V and J ends, which lost 2 bases and 7 bases, there was a span of 9 bases. CDR3 in DNA: TGTGCCAGCAGTTTAATTAGCAGGAATGAGCAGTTCTTC. Encoded protein: CASSLISRNEQFF.

The chain uses TRBV15 and TRBJ2-1; possibly TRBD2 for D (5 bases). Germline loops: CDR1 LNHNV, CDR2 YYDKDF (reference sequence). There are 15 residues in the CDR3. V was shortened by 1 base and J by 5 bases, with 12 bases between the two germline ends. In DNA, the CDR3 is TGTGCCACCAGCAGAGGTAGCGCCGGGAACAATGAGCAGTTCTTC. Protein: CATSRGSAGNNEQFF.

The chain joins TRBV13 to TRBJ2-6, with 12 positions matching TRBD1. V trimming: 5 bases; J trimming: 2 bases; junction bases outside the gene matches: 7. CDR1 and CDR2 (germline): PRHDT, FYEKMQ (reference sequence). This CDR3 comprises 18 residues. This CDR3 is CASSTRDRGQPGANVLTF. CDR3 sequence (DNA): TGTGCCAGCAGCACCCGGGACAGGGGGCAACCTGGGGCCAACGTCCTGACTTTC.

This clonotype was seen a few times. This chain joins TRBV5-6 and TRBJ2-7, with 7 bases aligning to TRBD2. CDR3 length: 14 amino acids. The germline CDR1 and CDR2 sequences are SGHDT and YYEEEE. V was pared by 0 bases and J by 2 bases, with 2 bases of the junction left unmatched. CDR3 residues: CASSLGGSAYEQYF. The CDR3 DNA sequence: TGTGCCAGCAGCTTGGGCGGGAGTGCCTACGAGCAGTACTTC.

In this sample, this clonotype turned up a few times. The rearrangement joins TRBV5-1 to TRBJ2-3, with D hard to call. The CDR3 has 13 residues. The ends were cut back, 2 bases at V and 4 bases at J, with 8 bases in the middle. The germline gives CDR1 SGHRS, CDR2 YFSETQ. CDR3 loop: CASSFINADTQYF. The CDR3 DNA reads as TGCGCCAGCAGCTTTATCAACGCAGATACGCAGTATTTT.

The chain links TRBV10-3 to TRBJ2-5, with 9 positions matching TRBD2. J lost 4 bases, V lost 6 bases, and 6 bases had no gene match. From germline, CDR1 is ENHRY and CDR2 SYGVKD. The CDR3 contains 14 residues. CDR3 in DNA: TGTGCCATCAGCGCGGGAGGGCCGGGAGAGACCCAGTACTTC. Residues: CAISAGGPGETQYF.